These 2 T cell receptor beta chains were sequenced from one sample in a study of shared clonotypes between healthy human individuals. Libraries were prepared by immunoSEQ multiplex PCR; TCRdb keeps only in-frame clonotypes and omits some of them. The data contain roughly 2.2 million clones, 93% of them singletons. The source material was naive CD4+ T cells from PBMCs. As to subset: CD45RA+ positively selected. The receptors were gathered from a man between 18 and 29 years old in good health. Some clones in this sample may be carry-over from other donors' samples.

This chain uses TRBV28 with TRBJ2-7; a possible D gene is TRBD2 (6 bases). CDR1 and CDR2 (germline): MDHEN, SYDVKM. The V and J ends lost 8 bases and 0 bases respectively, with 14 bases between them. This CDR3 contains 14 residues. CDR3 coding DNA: TGTGCCAGCCTGAAGTCGGGAGCCTCCTACGAGCAGTACTTC. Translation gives CASLKSGASYEQYF.

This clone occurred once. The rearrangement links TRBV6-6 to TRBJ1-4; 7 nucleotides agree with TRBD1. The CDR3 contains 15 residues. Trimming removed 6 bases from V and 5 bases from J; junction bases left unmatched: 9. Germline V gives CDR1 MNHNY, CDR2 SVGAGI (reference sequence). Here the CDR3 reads CASRTGTNTNEKLFF. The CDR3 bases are TGTGCCAGCAGGACAGGGACAAATACCAATGAAAAACTGTTTTTT.